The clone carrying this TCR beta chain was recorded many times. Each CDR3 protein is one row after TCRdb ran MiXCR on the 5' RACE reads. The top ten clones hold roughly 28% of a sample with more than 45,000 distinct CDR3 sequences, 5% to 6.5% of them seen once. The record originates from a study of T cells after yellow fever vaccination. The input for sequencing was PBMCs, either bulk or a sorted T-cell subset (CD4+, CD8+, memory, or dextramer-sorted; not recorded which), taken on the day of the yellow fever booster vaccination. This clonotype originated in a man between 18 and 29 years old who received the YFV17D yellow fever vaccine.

CDR3 loop: CASSLRQDANTQYF. In DNA, the CDR3 is TGCGCCAGCAGCTTAAGACAGGACGCCAATACGCAGTATTTT. This rearrangement joins TRBV5-1 to TRBJ2-3; TRBD1 is a possible D gene (6 bases). The ends were cut back, 2 bases at V and 7 bases at J, with 14 bases in the middle. Germline-derived CDR1 and CDR2 are SGHRS and YFSETQ. The CDR3 runs 14 residues.